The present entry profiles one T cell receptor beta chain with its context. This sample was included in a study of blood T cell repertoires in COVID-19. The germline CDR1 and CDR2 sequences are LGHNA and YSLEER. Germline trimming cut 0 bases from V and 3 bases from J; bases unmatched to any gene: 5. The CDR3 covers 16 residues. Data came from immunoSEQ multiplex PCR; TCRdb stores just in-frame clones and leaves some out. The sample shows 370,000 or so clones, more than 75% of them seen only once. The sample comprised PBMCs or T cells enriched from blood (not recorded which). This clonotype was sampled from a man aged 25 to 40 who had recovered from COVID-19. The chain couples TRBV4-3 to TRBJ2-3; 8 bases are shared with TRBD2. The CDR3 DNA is TGCGCCAGCAGCCAAGATCGGGGGGGCTGGACAGATACGCAGTATTTT. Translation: CASSQDRGGWTDTQYF.